Only a few counts were recorded for the clone carrying this T cell receptor beta chain. Its antigen is unidentified. The data stem from a study of T cells in Graves' hyperthyroidism and ophthalmopathy. Overall study: Upon initial diagnosis and before any treatment, peripheral blood was collected.

CDR1 DFQATT and CDR2 SNEGSKA come from the germline V gene (reference sequence). This CDR3 is built from 18 residues. With 0 bases clipped from V and 3 bases from J, the junction kept 11 bases outside the gene matches. The study left out patients who had uncontrolled infection, other autoimmune disease, pregnancy or lactation. The PBMCs studied were ones that came from about 10 ml fresh peripheral blood. Regions amplified from RNA transcripts were the TCR beta CDR3 regions. Researchers ran a first-round RT-PCR on the TCR CDR3 using the HTBI primer set. A single record per CDR3 protein comes from TCRdb applying MiXCR to the multiplex PCR reads. The sample records 370,000 or so distinct CDR3 sequences, roughly 25% being singletons. The study, taken as a whole, reports: Ophthalmopathy got predicted by the model a median 6.5 months before its onset.

The receptor comes from a man in his forties or fifties with Graves' hyperthyroidism. The sample consisted of blood. J is TRBJ2-7 and V is TRBV20-1; TRBD2 matches 13 bases. The CDR3, as DNA: TGCAGTGCTAGAGACGCTGCCGGGACTAGCGGGAAGAACTACGAGCAGTACTTC. Protein: CSARDAAGTSGKNYEQYF.